Presented here are 23 T cell receptor beta chains from one specimen sequenced in a study of tumor-infiltrating lymphocytes in primary liver carcinoma. Co-extraction yielded RNA and DNA from around 20-30 mg of unsorted bulk tissue. With 400 to 550 ng total RNA as template and a constant-region primer, TCR beta cDNA was made. Libraries covering TCR beta were generated through three nested multiplex PCR rounds (using a slightly modified ARM-PCR). TRBV1-TRBV30 forward primers paired with a C-beta reverse primer drove the first two PCR rounds, about 10 cycles each. One entry per CDR3 protein, called by TCRdb with MiXCR from the multiplex PCR reads. Of roughly 70,000 distinct CDR3 sequences listed, about two thirds are singletons. Sequenced sample: liver tumor tissue from sampling region 4. Subset reported: tumor region T4, right-lateral pole. The receptors come from a man aged 40-50 years with primary liver carcinoma and hepatitis B virus infection.

Concerning this clonotype: At one boundary the junction diverges from the germline segment, which might be a read error. V usage is TRBV6-2 or TRBV6-3 and J usage is TRBJ2-3, with D unclear. CDR1 and CDR2 (germline): MNHEY, SVGEGT. CDR3 length: 12 amino acids. The CDR3 DNA sequence: TGTGCCAGCAGGAGTGGTGCAGGTACGCAATATTTT. This codes for CASRSGAGTQYF.

V is TRBV19 and J is TRBJ1-5; 8 positions match TRBD1. This CDR3 contains 17 residues. V was clipped by 7 bases and J by 3 bases; unmatched bases: 14. The germline CDR1 and CDR2 sequences are LNHDA and SQIVND (reference sequence). CDR3 sequence: CASTSRGPSTYNQPQHF. The CDR3 coding sequence is TGTGCCAGTACCTCCAGGGGGCCCTCCACTTACAATCAGCCCCAGCATTTT.

This clonotype was seen once. The chain joins TRBV5-1 to TRBJ2-2; D is possibly TRBD2 (6 bases). This CDR3 contains 16 residues. CDR1 is SGHRS, CDR2 YFSETQ, per germline. V lost 7 bases and J 7 bases, leaving 23 bases between the germline ends. CDR3 coding DNA: TGCGCCAGCGGCTCAACGCCGGCAGGAGGGAACGGGGAGCTGTTTTTT. Amino acid sequence: CASGSTPAGGNGELFF. Together with reference TRBV5-1 and TRBJ2-2, the CDR3 gives the full variable domain: KAGVTQTPRYLIKTRGQQVTLSCSPISGHRSVSWYQQTPGQGLQFLFEYFSETQRNKGNFPGRFSGRQFSNSRSEMNVSTLELGDSALYLCASGSTPAGGNGELFFGEGSRLTVL.

This rearrangement joins TRBV11-2 to TRBJ2-5; D is possibly TRBD2 (5 bases). Germline V gene lookup returns CDR1 SGHAT and CDR2 FQNNGV. The CDR3 covers 18 residues. CDR3 sequence: CVSSLASLALGKKETQYF. The CDR3, as DNA: TGTGTTAGCAGCTTAGCGAGCCTAGCCCTGGGAAAAAAAGAGACCCAGTACTTC.

Remarks on this clonotype: The junction differs from germline at one of its ends, possibly a read error. The rearrangement uses TRBV4-2 and TRBJ2-1; D may be TRBD2 (5 bases). CDR1 is LGHNA, CDR2 YNFKEQ, per germline. This CDR3 region has 15 residues. CDR3 nucleotide sequence: TGCGCCAGCAGGCAAGGCAGCGGCTCCTACAATGAGCAGTTCTTC. This codes for CASRQGSGSYNEQFF.

As concerns this clonotype: A much larger clonotype is one base distant, so this may be a read error. The chain uses TRBV4-3 and TRBJ2-7; 7 bases are a match to TRBD1. This CDR3 region has 15 residues. V dropped 8 bases and J dropped 0; count of bases not matched to a gene: 10. CDR1 and CDR2 (germline): LGHNA, YSLEER. The chain's CDR3 is CASGFLRDSSYEQYF. The CDR3 coding sequence is TGCGCCAGCGGCTTTCTCCGGGACAGCTCCTACGAGCAGTACTTC.

Of note for this clonotype: One end of the junction fails to match germline, which may point to a read error. The chain joins TRBV7-9 to TRBJ2-2; 7 bases are shared with TRBD1. Germline CDR1 is SEHNR and CDR2 is FQNEAQ (reference sequence). CDR3 length equals 14 residues. This chain's CDR3 is CASSLEEADRELFF. CDR3 nucleotides: TGTGCCAGCAGCTTAGAGGAGGCCGACAGGGAACTGTTTTTT.

Details on this clonotype: Its ends do not fully match the called genes, so a read error is possible. The V gene is TRBV4-3, the J gene TRBJ2-5, with 10 bases that match TRBD2. CDR3 length: 16 residues. Germline CDR1 and CDR2: LGHNA and YSLEER. The CDR3 DNA follows: TGTGCCATCAGCCAAGGAGTAGCGGGAGGAGGAGAGACCCAGTACTTT. Amino acid sequence: CAISQGVAGGGETQYF.

This chain joins TRBV4-1 and TRBJ2-7, with D perhaps being TRBD1 or TRBD2 (5 bases each). V was clipped by 6 bases and J by 0 bases, with 12 bases between them. The CDR3 contains 14 residues. Germline loops: CDR1 MGHRA, CDR2 YSYEKL. CDR3 in DNA: TGCGCCAGCAGACCGGGGCCGAGCTCCTACGAGCAGTACTTC. Amino acid sequence: CASRPGPSSYEQYF.

In regard to this clonotype: A read error may produce the germline difference seen at one junction end. The J gene is TRBJ1-5, the V gene TRBV6-6, with D perhaps matching TRBD1 (5 bases). The CDR3 has 14 amino acids. Germline CDR1 and CDR2: MNHNY and SVGAGI (reference sequence). CDR3 sequence reads: CASSFRVYGQPHHF. CDR3 coding DNA: TGTGCCAGCAGTTTCAGGGTGTATGGTCAGCCCCACCATTTT.

Concerning this clonotype: Since a much larger clone is just one base distant, this may be a read error. Lacking the conserved final phenylalanine or tryptophan, this CDR3 likely reflects a read error. CDR3 DNA: TGTGCCAGCAGCCAAGCGGGGTTCTCCTACGAGCAGTACTAC. Translating gives CASSQAGFSYEQYY. The chain has TRBV14 and TRBJ2-7; D may be TRBD2 (5 bases). Trimming shortened V by 1 base and J by 0 bases, and 7 bases separated the two germline ends. The germline gives CDR1 SGHDN, CDR2 FVKESK. The CDR3 is made up of 14 amino acids.

This clonotype was seen ten or more times. The V gene is TRBV25-1, the J gene TRBJ2-2; 11 bases match TRBD2. This CDR3 is built from 16 residues. Per germline, CDR1 MGHDK and CDR2 SYGVNS. Germline trimming cut 5 bases from V and 6 bases from J; bases unmatched to any gene: 8. DNA for the CDR3: TGTGCCAGCAGTACCTTAGCGGGAGGGGTTGCCGGGGAGCTGTTTTTT. It codes for CASSTLAGGVAGELFF.

Turning to this clonotype: With a much larger clone just one base away, this may be a read error. The chain combines TRBV11-2 with TRBJ2-1; D is ambiguous. This CDR3 has 12 amino acids. Looked up from germline, CDR1 is SGHAT and CDR2 is FQNNGV. The CDR3 loop is CVSCFNYNEQFF. In DNA, the CDR3 is TGTGTCAGCTGCTTCAATTACAATGAGCAGTTCTTC. Filled out from reference TRBV11-2 and TRBJ2-1, the complete variable domain reads EAGVAQSPRYKIIEKRQSVAFWCNPISGHATLYWYQQILGQGPKLLIQFQNNGVVDDSQLPKDRFSAERLKGVDSTLKIQPAKLEDSAVYLCVSCFNYNEQFFGPGTRLTVL.

This clonotype turned up a few times. This chain uses TRBV14 with TRBJ1-6, with D uncertain. The CDR3 has 16 amino acids. V dropped 4 bases and J dropped 6 bases, with 16 bases sitting between them. Germline-derived CDR1 and CDR2 are SGHDN and FVKESK. CDR3 in amino acids: CASSPSTGVINSPLHF. The CDR3 DNA follows: TGTGCCAGCAGCCCCTCTACTGGAGTAATTAATTCACCCCTCCACTTT.

This clonotype showed up many times. J is TRBJ1-4 and V is TRBV5-4; D may be TRBD1 (5 bases). Germline V lookup: CDR1 SGHNT, CDR2 YYREEE (reference sequence). The CDR3 runs 15 residues. The V gene lost 1 base and the J gene lost 5 bases, with 12 bases spanning the gap. CDR3 nucleotides: TGTGCCAGCAGCTTGAAAGGGGAGGGGAATGAAAAACTGTTTTTT. Residues: CASSLKGEGNEKLFF.

This clonotype was found a few times. V is TRBV6-6 and J is TRBJ2-7; 9 bases agree with TRBD2. CDR3 size: 16 residues. CDR1 is MNHNY, CDR2 SVGAGI, per germline (reference sequence). The J segment lost 5 bases and the V segment lost 2 bases, leaving 10 bases of the junction unmatched. CDR3 sequence reads: CASSYSTPSGNNEQYF. Written as DNA, the CDR3 is TGTGCCAGCAGTTACAGCACGCCTAGCGGGAACAACGAGCAGTACTTC.

To note about this clonotype: One end of the junction fails to match germline, which may point to a read error. J is TRBJ2-3 and V is TRBV11-2; D is possibly TRBD1 or TRBD2 (5 bases each). This CDR3 region has 20 residues. Germline lookup yields CDR1 SGHAT and CDR2 FQNNGV. This CDR3 is CAYSLGPGRANTISTDTQYF. DNA of the CDR3: TGTGCCTACAGCTTAGGGCCGGGACGGGCAAACACTATTAGCACAGATACACAGTATTTT.

Comment on this clonotype: A read error may explain this, as a much larger clone is one base away. The CDR3 here is CASNQGQGGELFF. In DNA, the CDR3 is TGCGCCAGCAACCAAGGACAAGGCGGGGAGCTGTTTTTT. This chain links TRBV4-1 with TRBJ2-2, with D possibly being TRBD1 (5 bases). The CDR3 spans 13 residues. The V gene's germline CDR1 is MGHRA and CDR2 YSYEKL.

The J gene is TRBJ2-6, the V gene TRBV6-5; possibly TRBD1 for D (5 bases). The germline gives CDR1 MNHEY, CDR2 SVGAGI. V lost 0 bases to trimming and J lost 14 bases, with 23 bases between them. CDR3 length: 17 residues. The CDR3 region is CASSYSQALSGASILTF. CDR3 nucleotides: TGTGCCAGCAGTTACTCTCAGGCTTTATCTGGGGCCAGCATCCTGACTTTC.

This clonotype was counted between two and nine times. The CDR3 DNA reads TGCGCCAGCAGCCAAAACTATCCGGAGCTCTACGAGCAGTACTTC. Translation: CASSQNYPELYEQYF. V usage is TRBV4-3 and J usage is TRBJ2-7; no clear D gene. V lost 2 bases and J 3 bases, leaving 14 bases between the germline ends. CDR3 length: 15 amino acids. Germline V gene sequence: CDR1 LGHNA, CDR2 YSLEER.

Concerning this clonotype: Since a much larger clone is just one base distant, this may be a read error. V and J are TRBV6-5 and TRBJ2-3; D is undetermined. This CDR3 comprises 11 residues. CDR1 and CDR2 from the germline V gene are MNHEY and SVGAGI. This CDR3 reads CISGEWDTQYF. The CDR3, as DNA: TGTATCAGTGGTGAATGGGATACGCAGTATTTT.

About this clonotype: It may be a read error: a sequence one base away is much more abundant. The V gene is TRBV11-3, the J gene TRBJ2-1; 9 bases are shared with TRBD2. The CDR3 totals 15 residues. Germline CDR1 reads SGHNT; CDR2 reads YENEEA. The CDR3, as DNA: TGTGCCAGCAGCTTAGGGCGGGAGGGCCACGATGAGCAGCTCTTC. Protein product: CASSLGREGHDEQLF. The full variable domain, with the rest looked up from reference TRBV11-3 and TRBJ2-1, is EAGVVQSPRYKIIEKKQPVAFWCNPISGHNTLYWYLQNLGQGPELLIRYENEEAVDDSQLPKDRFSAERLKGVDSTLKIQPAELGDSAVYLCASSLGREGHDEQLFGPGTRLTVL.

The chain is built from TRBV7-9 and TRBJ1-5, with 8 bases aligning to TRBD2. The end of the DNA aligns better with TRBJ2-3, so the J call may be wrong. The CDR3 has 13 amino acids. Per the germline V gene, CDR1 is SEHNR and CDR2 is FQNEAQ (reference sequence). As DNA, the CDR3 is TGTGCCAGCAGCCGGGAGGGCAATCAGCCTCAGTATTTT. It translates to CASSREGNQPQYF.